The 8 T cell receptor beta chains presented below share a single source sample, sequenced in a study of spatial heterogeneity in lung cancer. Broader study findings: Expanded alpha and beta TCR counts within tumors tracked tumor mutation counts.

Their antigens remain unidentified. As to time point: sample taken at primary tumor resection. TCRdb independently ran MiXCR on the 5' RACE reads; one entry per CDR3 protein. The sample carries thousands of distinct CDR3 sequences, around 8.4% recorded once. Specimen: lung tumor tissue, collected at surgery. The source is a male donor with early-stage non-small cell lung cancer.

This clonotype was counted ten times or more. For a library built for alpha chains, this beta chain is a stray read; little rests on its size. The chain employs TRBV15 and TRBJ2-5; D possibly corresponds to TRBD1 (6 bases). Germline lookup yields CDR1 LNHNV and CDR2 YYDKDF (reference sequence). V gave up 0 bases and J gave up 7 bases, with 18 bases separating them. The CDR3 consists of 16 residues. CDR3 region: CATSRDRSAGEGTQYF. The CDR3 nucleotides read TGTGCCACCAGCAGAGATAGGTCCGCAGGGGAAGGGACCCAGTACTTC.

By its share, this clonotype is medium-sized. Because this beta chain is a stray read in a library intended to capture alpha chains, its abundance should not be given much weight. This chain joins TRBV5-1 and TRBJ2-3; perhaps TRBD1 as D (5 bases). CDR1 and CDR2 (germline): SGHRS, YFSETQ. V lost 0 bases and J 1 base, leaving 9 bases between the germline ends. The CDR3 contains 15 residues. CDR3 protein: CASSLELTGTDTQYF. In DNA form, the CDR3 reads TGCGCCAGCAGCTTGGAGTTGACAGGCACAGATACGCAGTATTTT.

With respect to this clonotype: Because the library targeted alpha chains, this beta chain is an off-target read whose size means little. V usage is TRBV29-1 and J usage is TRBJ1-2; D unclear. The CDR3 has 13 residues. Trimming took 0 bases from V and 4 from J, leaving 9 bases between them. Germline CDR1 SQVTM, CDR2 ANQGSEA. CDR3 residues: CSVEEQGSYGYTF. The DNA of the CDR3 is TGCAGCGTTGAAGAACAAGGGTCCTATGGCTACACCTTC.

This clonotype is categorized as medium-sized (0.01 to 0.1%). Being off target in a library aimed at alpha chains, this beta chain has a size of little meaning. The chain is built from TRBV6-1 and TRBJ1-5, with 12 bases that match TRBD1. V gave up 8 bases and J gave up 5 bases; unmatched junction bases: 4. Germline CDR1 reads MNHNS; CDR2 reads SASEGT. The CDR3 totals 14 residues. The CDR3, as DNA: TGTGCCAGCTCGGGACAGGGGGCTGATCAGCCCCAGCATTTT. The encoded protein is CASSGQGADQPQHF.

This clonotype is categorized as medium-sized. This beta chain is a stray read from a library made for alpha chains; its abundance is not meaningful. The chain carries TRBV12-3 or TRBV12-4 and TRBJ2-5; D not certain. V shed 5 bases and J shed 2 bases, with 3 bases lying between them. There are 11 residues in the CDR3. The CDR3 is CASSVQETQYF. CDR3 nucleotides: TGTGCCAGCAGTGTTCAAGAGACCCAGTACTTC.

This clonotype ranks as medium-sized. The library was built for alpha chains, so this beta chain is an off-target read and its size means little. The chain joins TRBV6-5 to TRBJ2-3; D not certain. There are 13 residues in the CDR3. Trimming cost V 8 bases and J 0 bases, with 9 bases left between them. Germline V CDR1 and CDR2: MNHEY, SVGAGI. This CDR3 reads CASGSVSTDTQYF. CDR3 coding DNA: TGTGCCAGCGGATCAGTTAGCACAGATACGCAGTATTTT.

Ten or more counts support this clonotype. Within a library made for alpha chains, this beta chain is off target, and its count is uninformative. V gene TRBV10-2 combines with J gene TRBJ2-1; TRBD2 matches at 7 bases. V lost 5 bases and J lost 6; bases outside the gene matches: 4. CDR1 and CDR2 from the germline V gene are WSHSY and SAAADI. The CDR3 length is 13 residues. CDR3 in DNA: TGCGCCAGCAGTTACAGCGGGGCCAATGAGCAGTTCTTC. This sequence encodes CASSYSGANEQFF.

This clonotype was picked up many times. Little can be read into the size of this beta chain, an off-target read in a library designed for alpha chains. This chain links TRBV6-1 with TRBJ2-4, with 14 positions matching TRBD2. The CDR3 has 15 amino acids. V lost 4 bases, J lost 8 bases, and 4 bases stayed unmatched. Germline CDR1 and CDR2: MNHNS and SASEGT. The CDR3 spells CASSARLAGGYIQYF. CDR3 DNA: TGTGCCAGCAGTGCCCGACTAGCGGGAGGGTACATTCAGTACTTC.